These 19 T cell receptor beta chains originate from one sample sequenced in a study of blood T cells in healthy people across ages. A second PCR of about 7 to 12 cycles used a sample-barcoded 5' primer and a J-beta primer mix. TCRdb independently ran MiXCR on the 5' RACE reads; one entry per CDR3 protein. The repertoire consists of around 1.7 million distinct CDR3 sequences, with under 30% occurring once and the leading ten covering less than 9.5%. The material sequenced was blood. These receptors originate from a woman younger than 45 in good health.

The rearrangement joins TRBV20-1 to TRBJ2-3, with unresolved D. Per the germline V gene, CDR1 is DFQATT and CDR2 is SNEGSKA (reference sequence). The CDR3 covers 15 residues. Trimming removed 3 bases from V and 0 bases from J, with 13 bases in between. CDR3 sequence reads: CSASSLTTSTDTQYF. The CDR3 nucleotides read TGCAGTGCTAGCTCTCTAACGACCAGCACAGATACGCAGTATTTT.

This rearrangement joins TRBV4-1 to TRBJ1-1, with D possibly being TRBD1 (6 bases). Trimming removed 2 bases from V and 4 bases from J, with 14 bases in between. The CDR3 extends over 15 amino acids. Germline CDR1 and CDR2: MGHRA and YSYEKL. CDR3 sequence (DNA): TGCGCCAGCAGCCAAAATCGGCAGGGGAGCACTGAAGCTTTCTTT. Translated: CASSQNRQGSTEAFF.

Turning to this clonotype: A much larger clonotype is one base distant, so this may be a read error. The J gene is TRBJ2-1, the V gene TRBV15, with 9 bases aligning to TRBD2. This CDR3 has 13 amino acids. CDR1 LNHNV and CDR2 YYDKDF come from the germline V gene (reference sequence). The CDR3 DNA sequence: TGTGCCACCGGGCGGGGGGGCTACAGTGAGCAGTTCTTC. Residues: CATGRGGYSEQFF. Variable domain in full (rest from reference TRBV15 and TRBJ2-1): DAMVIQNPRYQVTQFGKPVTLSCSQTLNHNVMYWYQQKSSQAPKLLFHYYDKDFNNEADTPDNFQSRRPNTSFCFLDIRSPGLGDTAMYLCATGRGGYSEQFFGPGTRLTVL.

V and J are TRBV5-5 and TRBJ2-6; D uncertain. Germline V gene lookup returns CDR1 SGHKS and CDR2 YYEKEE (reference sequence). The CDR3 is made up of 16 amino acids. V shed 3 bases and J shed 0 bases, with 10 bases lying between them. This CDR3 reads CASSSPSSSGANVLTF. Here the CDR3 DNA reads TGTGCCAGCAGCTCCCCGTCCAGCTCTGGGGCCAACGTCCTGACTTTC.

Note on this clonotype: A much larger clone differs by one base, so this may be a read error. This chain connects TRBV2 to TRBJ1-2, with 8 bases identical to TRBD1. This CDR3 has 13 amino acids. Per germline, CDR1 SNHLY and CDR2 FYNNEI. The CDR3 sequence: CARGQDLNYDYTF. CDR3 nucleotides: TGTGCCAGGGGACAGGACCTTAACTATGACTACACCTTC.

This clonotype was recorded a few times. This chain joins TRBV7-3 and TRBJ2-1; 14 nucleotides align to TRBD2. Germline V lookup: CDR1 SGHTA, CDR2 FQGTGA. V shed 5 bases and J 5 bases; nucleotides not matched to a gene: 11. This CDR3 is built from 18 residues. This chain's CDR3 is CASSQTSGGAINDNEQFF. The CDR3 nucleotides read TGTGCCAGCAGCCAGACTAGCGGGGGGGCTATTAACGACAATGAGCAGTTCTTC. The full variable domain, rest sourced from reference TRBV7-3 and TRBJ2-1, is GAGVSQTPSNKVTEKGKYVELRCDPISGHTALYWYRQSLGQGPEFLIYFQGTGAADDSGLPNDRFFAVRPEGSVSTLKIQRTERGDSAVYLCASSQTSGGAINDNEQFFGPGTRLTVL.

This clonotype has a count of ten or more. V and J are TRBV20-1 and TRBJ2-7, with D possibly matching TRBD2 (6 bases). Germline V lookup: CDR1 DFQATT, CDR2 SNEGSKA (reference sequence). The CDR3 loop spans 14 amino acids. The ends were cut back, 1 base at V and 4 bases at J, with 14 bases in the middle. CDR3 DNA: TGCAGTGCTAGAGGCCCGGAGGGTATATACGAGCAGTACTTC. Translating gives CSARGPEGIYEQYF.

This clonotype showed up many times. V is TRBV27 and J is TRBJ2-6; perhaps TRBD1 as D (6 bases). Germline V gives CDR1 MNHEY, CDR2 SMNVEV (reference sequence). V lost 6 bases and J 4 bases, leaving 16 bases between the germline ends. There are 16 residues in the CDR3. This CDR3 is CASRRDRYPGANVLTF. The CDR3 nucleotides read TGTGCCAGCAGACGAGACAGGTACCCCGGGGCCAACGTCCTGACTTTC. Full variable domain (remainder filled in from reference TRBV27 and TRBJ2-6): EAQVTQNPRYLITVTGKKLTVTCSQNMNHEYMSWYRQDPGLGLRQIYYSMNVEVTDKGDVPEGYKVSRKEKRNFPLILESPSPNQTSLYFCASRRDRYPGANVLTFGAGSRLTVL.

The chain is built from TRBV5-1 and TRBJ1-1, with D possibly being TRBD1 (5 bases). The CDR3 length is 14 residues. Germline V gives CDR1 SGHRS, CDR2 YFSETQ. The V end lost 0 bases, the J end lost 6 bases, and 12 bases lay between the germline ends. The CDR3 DNA reads TGCGCCAGCAGCTTGGTGGGGCCCAACGCTGAAGCTTTCTTT. Residues: CASSLVGPNAEAFF.

The V and J genes are TRBV15 and TRBJ2-3; the D is unclear. Germline V gene lookup returns CDR1 LNHNV and CDR2 YYDKDF (reference sequence). V lost 0 bases and J 0 bases, leaving 7 bases between the germline ends. CDR3 length equals 15 residues. The chain's CDR3 is CATSRDGTSTDTQYF. CDR3 DNA sequence: TGTGCCACCAGCAGAGATGGTACTAGCACAGATACGCAGTATTTT.

The sample holds many counts of this clonotype. The rearrangement uses TRBV29-1 and TRBJ2-3; TRBD2 matches at 7 bases. The germline V gene has CDR1 SQVTM and CDR2 ANQGSEA. V dropped 8 bases and J dropped 3; count of bases not matched to a gene: 8. This CDR3 has 13 amino acids. The CDR3, as DNA: TGCAGCATACAACGGGGGGTGACAGATACGCAGTATTTT. Translation gives CSIQRGVTDTQYF.

This clonotype was counted many times. V gene TRBV20-1 combines with J gene TRBJ2-5, with 10 bases lining up with TRBD2. Germline trimming cut 6 bases from V and 2 bases from J; bases unmatched to any gene: 18. The CDR3 has 18 amino acids. The germline V gene encodes CDR1 DFQATT and CDR2 SNEGSKA (reference sequence). The CDR3 region has the DNA TGCAGTGCCCTACCCTCCCTAGCGGGAGCCTCCCTTCAAGAGACCCAGTACTTC. Translating it yields CSALPSLAGASLQETQYF.

This clonotype was detected a few times. This rearrangement joins TRBV4-3 to TRBJ2-1; D unclear. From germline, CDR1 is LGHNA and CDR2 YSLEER. Deletions cut 2 bases from V and 6 bases from J, with 14 bases between. This CDR3 has 15 amino acids. The CDR3, as DNA: TGCGCCAGCAGCCAAAGGTTCGGAGCGCTCAATGAGCAGTTCTTC. Its protein is CASSQRFGALNEQFF.

This chain links TRBV7-2 with TRBJ2-3; 11 nucleotides align to TRBD2. In germline, CDR1 is SGHTA, CDR2 FQGNSA. V was clipped by 1 base and J by 2 bases; unmatched bases: 5. The CDR3 is 17 residues long. The CDR3 nucleotides read TGTGCCAGCAGCTTAGGGTCGACTAGCGGGATCACAGATACGCAGTATTTT. Protein product: CASSLGSTSGITDTQYF.

This clonotype was recorded a few times. V usage is TRBV20-1 and J usage is TRBJ2-1; TRBD1 matches 7 bases. This CDR3 has 14 residues. CDR1 and CDR2 from the germline V gene are DFQATT and SNEGSKA (reference sequence). Losses at the gene ends were 4 bases for V and 6 bases for J; bases not matched to a gene: 9. CDR3 DNA: TGCAGTGCTATCCCCGGGACAGCCCGCAATGAGCAGTTCTTC. Residues: CSAIPGTARNEQFF.

About this clonotype itself: The junction and the germline gene differ at one end; a read error may be behind it. V gene TRBV11-3 combines with J gene TRBJ2-6, with 7 bases that match TRBD2. The CDR3 runs to 16 residues. CDR1 and CDR2 (germline): SGHNT, YENEEA. CDR3 bases: TGTGCCAGCAGCTCTGGGGGGGTCTCTGGGGCCAATGTCCTGACTTTC. Translating it yields CASSSGGVSGANVLTF. The variable domain in full, completed from reference TRBV11-3 and TRBJ2-6, reads EAGVVQSPRYKIIEKKQPVAFWCNPISGHNTLYWYLQNLGQGPELLIRYENEEAVDDSQLPKDRFSAERLKGVDSTLKIQPAELGDSAVYLCASSSGGVSGANVLTFGAGSRLTVL.

This clonotype appeared a few times. The rearrangement joins TRBV6-6 to TRBJ2-5, with D hard to call. Germline values: CDR1 MNHNY, CDR2 SVGAGI (reference sequence). CDR3 size: 13 residues. Trimming pared 2 bases from V and 5 bases from J, leaving 9 bases between. The CDR3 nucleotides read TGTGCCAGCAGTTACATCCTTAGGGAGACCCAGTACTTC. Encoded protein: CASSYILRETQYF.

The chain employs TRBV14 and TRBJ2-1; 9 bases agree with TRBD1. CDR3 length: 17 residues. V lost 4 bases and J lost 1; bases outside the gene matches: 8. Germline V gene sequence: CDR1 SGHDN, CDR2 FVKESK. The CDR3 region is CASSLDRGLGSYNEQFF. The CDR3 DNA is TGTGCCAGCAGCCTGGACAGGGGCTTGGGGTCCTACAATGAGCAGTTCTTC. The full variable domain, with the rest looked up from reference TRBV14 and TRBJ2-1, is EAGVTQFPSHSVIEKGQTVTLRCDPISGHDNLYWYRRVMGKEIKFLLHFVKESKQDESGMPNNRFLAERTGGTYSTLKVQPAELEDSGVYFCASSLDRGLGSYNEQFFGPGTRLTVL.

V and J are TRBV11-2 and TRBJ2-7, with D perhaps being TRBD1 or TRBD2 (5 bases each). This CDR3 has 15 amino acids. V was trimmed by 0 bases and J by 6 bases, leaving 15 bases between them. Germline V lookup: CDR1 SGHAT, CDR2 FQNNGV. This CDR3 is CASSLEKAGRTEQYF. The CDR3 DNA reads TGTGCCAGCAGCTTAGAAAAGGCAGGGAGAACCGAGCAGTACTTC. Filled out from reference TRBV11-2 and TRBJ2-7, the complete variable domain reads EAGVAQSPRYKIIEKRQSVAFWCNPISGHATLYWYQQILGQGPKLLIQFQNNGVVDDSQLPKDRFSAERLKGVDSTLKIQPAKLEDSAVYLCASSLEKAGRTEQYFGPGTRLTVT.